A single sample is the source of the 8 T cell receptor beta chains below, sequenced in a study of shared clonotypes between healthy human individuals. Produced via immunoSEQ multiplex PCR; TCRdb's table is partial and in-frame only. Of roughly 500,000 clones detected, around 78% appear once; the ten largest clones hold 10% to 15%. The sequencing sample was made of PBMCs. These receptors originate from a woman in her 40s in good health. Some clones in this sample may be carry-over from other donors' samples.

The CDR3 nucleotides are TGTGCCTGGAGTGCCGACCGAATCCCCTACAATGAGCAGTTCTTC. Translated: CAWSADRIPYNEQFF. The genes are TRBV30 and TRBJ2-1; D is unclear. The CDR3 totals 15 residues. Germline loops: CDR1 GTSNPN, CDR2 SVGIG (reference sequence). Trimming cost V 1 base and J 2 bases, with 12 bases left between them. Drawing the rest from reference TRBV30 and TRBJ2-1, the complete variable domain is SQTIHQWPATLVQPVGSPLSLECTVEGTSNPNLYWYRQAAGRGLQLLFYSVGIGQISSEVPQNLSASRPQDRQFILSSKKLLLSDSGFYLCAWSADRIPYNEQFFGPGTRLTVL.

This sequence joins TRBV19 and TRBJ2-3; no definite D call. In germline, CDR1 is LNHDA, CDR2 SQIVND (reference sequence). CDR3 size: 15 residues. Deletions cut 4 bases from V and 8 bases from J, with 19 bases between. CDR3 amino acids: CASSTSGGTYGTQYF. The CDR3 bases are TGTGCCAGTAGTACATCAGGCGGAACCTATGGTACGCAGTATTTT.

This chain links TRBV5-1 with TRBJ2-2; 12 bases match TRBD2. Unmatched junction bases numbered 3, after V lost 0 bases and J lost 0 bases. Germline V gene sequence: CDR1 SGHRS, CDR2 YFSETQ. This CDR3 is built from 18 residues. The CDR3 region is CASSLGLAGATNTGELFF. CDR3 in DNA: TGCGCCAGCAGCTTGGGACTAGCGGGAGCCACGAACACCGGGGAGCTGTTTTTT.

CDR3 residues: CASSPDQDTEAFF. The DNA for the CDR3 is TGTGCCAGCTCACCGGATCAGGACACTGAAGCTTTCTTT. The chain is built from TRBV18 and TRBJ1-1; D is undetermined. Germline lookup yields CDR1 KGHSH and CDR2 LQKENI. This CDR3 contains 13 residues. Trimming removed 3 bases at V and 3 bases at J, with 8 bases between. The whole variable domain, remainder taken from reference TRBV18 and TRBJ1-1, is NAGVMQNPRHLVRRRGQEARLRCSPMKGHSHVYWYRQLPEEGLKFMVYLQKENIIDESGMPKERFSAEFPKEGPSILRIQQVVRGDSAAYFCASSPDQDTEAFFGQGTRLTVV.

With respect to this clone: With a far larger clone one base away, a read error is the likely cause. Other DNA sequences in this sample translate to the same CDR3. J is TRBJ2-2 and V is TRBV6-1; D is unclear. The CDR3 is made up of 15 amino acids. Germline V gene data show CDR1 as MNHNS and CDR2 as SASEGT. V lost 1 base, J lost 1 base, and 7 bases lay in between. CDR3 sequence: CASSEEEGNTGELFF. The CDR3 bases are TGTGCCAGCAGTGAAGAAGAAGGGAACACCGGGGAGCTGTTTTTT.

The J gene is TRBJ1-4, the V gene TRBV7-2; D possibly corresponds to TRBD1 (5 bases). Trimming left V 5 bases short and J 0 bases short, with 13 bases between. Germline V gene sequence: CDR1 SGHTA, CDR2 FQGNSA. CDR3 length equals 16 residues. The DNA of the CDR3 is TGTGCCAGCAGCCCTAGCCTCAGGGCAACTAATGAAAAACTGTTTTTT. It translates to CASSPSLRATNEKLFF.

Only a few counts were recorded for this clone. Here the CDR3 DNA reads TGCGCCAGCAGCTTGGACAGGGTTGATGGCTACACCTTC. It is translated as CASSLDRVDGYTF. This chain uses TRBV5-1 with TRBJ1-2, with a weak D call TRBD1 (6 bases). The CDR3 contains 13 residues. Trimming stripped 0 bases from V and 6 bases from J, with 9 bases between. The V gene's germline CDR1 is SGHRS and CDR2 YFSETQ.

The chain joins TRBV7-9 to TRBJ2-1; D might be TRBD2 (5 bases). CDR3 length equals 15 residues. Trimming removed 3 bases at V and 10 bases at J, with 19 bases between. From germline, CDR1 is SEHNR and CDR2 FQNEAQ (reference sequence). Here the CDR3 reads CASSFGFAEAREQFF. CDR3 DNA: TGTGCCAGCAGCTTTGGGTTCGCGGAGGCGCGCGAGCAGTTCTTC.